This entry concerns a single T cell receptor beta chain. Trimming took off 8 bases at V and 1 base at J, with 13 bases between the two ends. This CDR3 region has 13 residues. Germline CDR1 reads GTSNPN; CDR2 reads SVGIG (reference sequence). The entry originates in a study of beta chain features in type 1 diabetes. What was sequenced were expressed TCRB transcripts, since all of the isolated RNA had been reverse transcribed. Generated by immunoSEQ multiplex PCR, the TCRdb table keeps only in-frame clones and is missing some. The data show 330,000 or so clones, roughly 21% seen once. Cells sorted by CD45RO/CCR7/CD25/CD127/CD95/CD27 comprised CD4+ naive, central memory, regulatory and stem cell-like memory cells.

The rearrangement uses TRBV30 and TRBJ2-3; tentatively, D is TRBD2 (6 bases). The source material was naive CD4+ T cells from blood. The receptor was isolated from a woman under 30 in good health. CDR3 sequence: CALGGVGTDTQYF. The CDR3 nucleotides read TGTGCCCTGGGGGGAGTGGGCACAGATACGCAGTATTTT.